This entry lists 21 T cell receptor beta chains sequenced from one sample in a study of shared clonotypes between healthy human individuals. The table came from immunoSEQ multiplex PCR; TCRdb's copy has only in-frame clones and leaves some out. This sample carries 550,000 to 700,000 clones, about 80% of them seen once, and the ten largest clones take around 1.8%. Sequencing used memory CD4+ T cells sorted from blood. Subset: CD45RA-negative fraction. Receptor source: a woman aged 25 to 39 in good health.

CDR3 DNA sequence: TGTGCCAGCAGTGGGACAGGAGGTTCATACAATGAGCAGTTCTTC. Residues: CASSGTGGSYNEQFF. The chain uses TRBV6-5 and TRBJ2-1; the match to TRBD1 covers 8 bases. The CDR3 contains 15 residues. Per the germline V gene, CDR1 is MNHEY and CDR2 is SVGAGI. The junction had 7 bases not matched to a gene; V was cut back by 5 bases and J by 4 bases.

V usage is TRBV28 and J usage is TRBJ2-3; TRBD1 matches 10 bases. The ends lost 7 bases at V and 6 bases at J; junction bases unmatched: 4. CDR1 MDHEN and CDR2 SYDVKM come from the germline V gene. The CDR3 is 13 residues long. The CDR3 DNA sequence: TGTGCCAGCAAAAGACAGGGGGCGGATACGCAGTATTTT. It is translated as CASKRQGADTQYF.

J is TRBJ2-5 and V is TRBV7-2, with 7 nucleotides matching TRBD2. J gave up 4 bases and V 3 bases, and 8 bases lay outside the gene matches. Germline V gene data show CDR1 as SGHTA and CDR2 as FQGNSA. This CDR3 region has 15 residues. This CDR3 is CASSFGWGGRETQYF. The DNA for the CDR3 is TGTGCCAGCAGCTTCGGATGGGGCGGGAGAGAGACCCAGTACTTC. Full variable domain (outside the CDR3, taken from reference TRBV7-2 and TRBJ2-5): GAGVSQSPSNKVTEKGKDVELRCDPISGHTALYWYRQSLGQGLEFLIYFQGNSAPDKSGLPSDRFSAERTGGSVSTLTIQRTQQEDSAVYLCASSFGWGGRETQYFGPGTRLLVL.

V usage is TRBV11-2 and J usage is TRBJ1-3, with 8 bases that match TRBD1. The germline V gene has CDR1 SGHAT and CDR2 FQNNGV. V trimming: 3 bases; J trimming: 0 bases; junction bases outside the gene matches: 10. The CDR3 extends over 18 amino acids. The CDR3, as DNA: TGTGCCAGCAGCTTTCTCCGGGACAGGCGACTCTCTGGAAACACCATATATTTT. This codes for CASSFLRDRRLSGNTIYF.

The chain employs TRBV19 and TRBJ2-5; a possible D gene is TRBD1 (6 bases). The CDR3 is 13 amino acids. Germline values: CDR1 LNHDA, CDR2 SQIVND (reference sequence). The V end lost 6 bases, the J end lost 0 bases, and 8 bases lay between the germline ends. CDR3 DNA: TGTGCCAGTAGGGGGGCGGACCAAGAGACCCAGTACTTC. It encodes CASRGADQETQYF.

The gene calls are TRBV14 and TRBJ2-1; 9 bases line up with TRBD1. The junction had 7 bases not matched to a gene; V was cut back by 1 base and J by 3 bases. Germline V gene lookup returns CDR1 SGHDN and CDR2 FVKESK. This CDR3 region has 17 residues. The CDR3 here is CASSQVLDRGIYNEQFF. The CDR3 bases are TGTGCCAGCAGCCAAGTCTTGGACAGGGGCATCTACAATGAGCAGTTCTTC.

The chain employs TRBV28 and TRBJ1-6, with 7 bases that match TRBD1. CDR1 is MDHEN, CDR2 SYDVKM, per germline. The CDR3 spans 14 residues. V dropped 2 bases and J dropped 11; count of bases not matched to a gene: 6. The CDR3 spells CASSLDREYAPLHF. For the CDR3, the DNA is TGTGCCAGCAGTTTAGACAGGGAGTACGCACCCCTCCACTTT.

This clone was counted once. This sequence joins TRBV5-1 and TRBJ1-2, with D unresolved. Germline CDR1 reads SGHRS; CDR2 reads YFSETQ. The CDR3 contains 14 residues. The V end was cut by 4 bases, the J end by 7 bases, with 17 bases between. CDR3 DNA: TGCGCCAGCAGCGCAACGGCGGAAGTGGGTGGCTACACCTTC. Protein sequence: CASSATAEVGGYTF.

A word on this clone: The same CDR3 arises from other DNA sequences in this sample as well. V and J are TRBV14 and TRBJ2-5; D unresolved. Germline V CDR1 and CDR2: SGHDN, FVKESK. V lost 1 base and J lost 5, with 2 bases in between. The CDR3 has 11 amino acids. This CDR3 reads CASSQAETQYF. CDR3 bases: TGTGCCAGCAGCCAAGCTGAGACCCAGTACTTC.

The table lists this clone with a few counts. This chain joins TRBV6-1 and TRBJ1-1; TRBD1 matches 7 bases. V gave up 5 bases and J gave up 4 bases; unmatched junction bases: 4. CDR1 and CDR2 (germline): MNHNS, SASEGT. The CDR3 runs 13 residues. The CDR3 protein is CASSTQGSTEAFF. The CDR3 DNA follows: TGTGCCAGCAGTACACAGGGGTCCACTGAAGCTTTCTTT.

For the CDR3, the DNA is TGTGCCACTACACAGGGGCGCGGGGAGCTGTTTTTT. Translated, it gives CATTQGRGELFF. V usage is TRBV27 and J usage is TRBJ2-2, with 7 nucleotides matching TRBD1. V was pared by 10 bases and J by 7 bases, with 6 bases of the junction left unmatched. The CDR3 is made up of 12 amino acids. Germline V CDR1 and CDR2: MNHEY, SMNVEV (reference sequence).

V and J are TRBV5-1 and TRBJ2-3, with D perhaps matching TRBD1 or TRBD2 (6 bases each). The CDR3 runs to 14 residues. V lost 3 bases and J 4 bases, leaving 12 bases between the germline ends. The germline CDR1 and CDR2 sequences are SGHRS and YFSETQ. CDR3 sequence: CASSSGQRADTQYF. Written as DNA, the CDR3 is TGCGCCAGCAGCTCAGGACAGCGGGCAGATACGCAGTATTTT.

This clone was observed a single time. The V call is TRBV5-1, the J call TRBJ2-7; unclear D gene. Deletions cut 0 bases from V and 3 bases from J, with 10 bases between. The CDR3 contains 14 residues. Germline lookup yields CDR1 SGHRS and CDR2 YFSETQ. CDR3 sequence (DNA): TGCGCCAGCAGCTTGGATAAAGGTATCTACGAGCAGTACTTC. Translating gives CASSLDKGIYEQYF. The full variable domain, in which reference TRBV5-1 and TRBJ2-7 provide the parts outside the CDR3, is KAGVTQTPRYLIKTRGQQVTLSCSPISGHRSVSWYQQTPGQGLQFLFEYFSETQRNKGNFPGRFSGRQFSNSRSEMNVSTLELGDSALYLCASSLDKGIYEQYFGPGTRLTVT.

CDR3 in DNA: TGTGCCAGCAGCCGACGACAGGGGTGGGTTAACTATGGCTACACCTTC. Protein: CASSRRQGWVNYGYTF. The chain uses TRBV28 and TRBJ1-2; 8 bases match TRBD1. From germline, CDR1 is MDHEN and CDR2 SYDVKM. J was trimmed by 1 base and V by 6 bases; bases with no gene match: 10. The CDR3 is 16 residues long.

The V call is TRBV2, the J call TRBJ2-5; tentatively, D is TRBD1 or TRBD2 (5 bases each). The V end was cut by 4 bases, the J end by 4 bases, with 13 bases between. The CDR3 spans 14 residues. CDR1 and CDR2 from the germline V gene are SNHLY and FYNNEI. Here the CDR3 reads CASSGGQRGETQYF. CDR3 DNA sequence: TGTGCCAGCAGTGGAGGGCAGAGGGGAGAGACCCAGTACTTC.

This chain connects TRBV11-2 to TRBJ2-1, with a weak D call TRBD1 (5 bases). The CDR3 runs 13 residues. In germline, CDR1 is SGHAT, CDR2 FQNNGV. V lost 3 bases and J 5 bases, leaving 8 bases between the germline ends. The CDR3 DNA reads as TGTGCCAGCAGCTTCGACAGAGACAATGAGCAGTTCTTC. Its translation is CASSFDRDNEQFF.

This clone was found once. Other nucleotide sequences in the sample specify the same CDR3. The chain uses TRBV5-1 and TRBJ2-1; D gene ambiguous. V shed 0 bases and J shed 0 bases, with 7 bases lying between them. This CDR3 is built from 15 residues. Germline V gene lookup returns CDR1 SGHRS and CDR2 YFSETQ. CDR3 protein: CASSLDLSSYNEQFF. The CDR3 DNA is TGCGCCAGCAGCTTGGATCTTAGCTCCTACAATGAGCAGTTCTTC.

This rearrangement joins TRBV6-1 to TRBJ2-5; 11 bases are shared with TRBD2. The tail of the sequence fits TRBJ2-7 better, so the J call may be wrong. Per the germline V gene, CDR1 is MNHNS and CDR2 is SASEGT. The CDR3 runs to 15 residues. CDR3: CASGPGLAATYEQYF. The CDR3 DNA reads TGTGCCAGCGGACCGGGACTAGCGGCAACCTACGAGCAGTACTTC.

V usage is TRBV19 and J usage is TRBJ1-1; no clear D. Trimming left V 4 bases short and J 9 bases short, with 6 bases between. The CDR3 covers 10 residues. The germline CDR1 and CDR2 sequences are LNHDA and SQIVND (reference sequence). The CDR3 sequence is CASSTFKAFF. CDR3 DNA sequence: TGTGCCAGTAGTACGTTTAAAGCTTTCTTT.

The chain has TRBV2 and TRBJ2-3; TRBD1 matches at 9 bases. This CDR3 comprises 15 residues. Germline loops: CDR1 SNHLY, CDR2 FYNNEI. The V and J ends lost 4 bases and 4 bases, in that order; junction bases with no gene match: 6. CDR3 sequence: CASSGQQGAADTQYF. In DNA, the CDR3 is TGTGCCAGCAGTGGCCAACAGGGGGCGGCAGATACGCAGTATTTT.

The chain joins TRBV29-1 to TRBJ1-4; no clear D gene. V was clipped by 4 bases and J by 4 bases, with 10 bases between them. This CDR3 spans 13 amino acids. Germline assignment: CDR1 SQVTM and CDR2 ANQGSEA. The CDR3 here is CSVGTRLNEKLFF. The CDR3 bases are TGCAGCGTTGGTACCCGCCTTAATGAAAAACTGTTTTTT.